This T cell receptor beta chain derives from a study of blood T cell repertoires in COVID-19. About the research overall: Donors in the United States, Italy and Spain gave samples during acute or convalescent COVID-19. The analysed material was cDNA or gDNA that came from T cells, B-cell-depleted T cells, or PBMCs.

As originally analysed: Amplification of reference gene primers provided the estimated nucleated cell counts. Data came from immunoSEQ multiplex PCR; TCRdb stores just in-frame clones and leaves some out. The V and J calls and clone size are taken from that table; D and trimming were inferred from the DNA. Seen here are around 260,000 clones, 86% observed once, and the top ten hold about 10%. This CDR3 is 13 amino acids long. Trimming pared 4 bases from V and 3 bases from J, leaving 8 bases between. CDR1 is LGHNA and CDR2 is YSLEER in the germline V gene. This rearrangement joins TRBV4-3 to TRBJ2-3; no definite D call. This TCR derives from a man aged 35 to 55 who had recovered from COVID-19. Material: peripheral blood. The CDR3 sequence: CASSREITDTQYF. For the CDR3, the DNA is TGCGCCAGCAGCCGTGAGATTACAGATACGCAGTATTTT.